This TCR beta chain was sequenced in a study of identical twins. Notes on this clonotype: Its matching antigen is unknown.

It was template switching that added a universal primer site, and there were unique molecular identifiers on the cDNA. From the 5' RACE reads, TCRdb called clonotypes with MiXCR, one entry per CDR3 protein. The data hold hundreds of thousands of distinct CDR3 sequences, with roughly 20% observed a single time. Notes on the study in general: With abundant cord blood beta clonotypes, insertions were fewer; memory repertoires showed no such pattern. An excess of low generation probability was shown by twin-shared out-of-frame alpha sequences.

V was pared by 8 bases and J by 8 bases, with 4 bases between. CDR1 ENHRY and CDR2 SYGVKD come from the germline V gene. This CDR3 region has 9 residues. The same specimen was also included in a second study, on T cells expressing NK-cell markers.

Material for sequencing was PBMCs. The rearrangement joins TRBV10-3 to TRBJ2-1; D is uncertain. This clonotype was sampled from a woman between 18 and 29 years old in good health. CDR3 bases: TGTGCCATCGGGGATGAGCAGTTCTTC. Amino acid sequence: CAIGDEQFF.